These 24 T cell receptor beta chains were sequenced from one sample in a study of blood T cell repertoires in COVID-19. Some clones are missing from TCRdb's copy, which holds only in-frame ones; the method was immunoSEQ multiplex PCR. The sample includes some 71,000 clones, around 91% of them seen just once. Sequencing was done on a sample of peripheral blood. These receptors all come from a man in his forties or fifties with acute or convalescent COVID-19.

The gene calls are TRBV27 and TRBJ1-6, with a tentative D call TRBD1 (5 bases). The CDR3 runs 15 residues. CDR1 is MNHEY, CDR2 SMNVEV, per germline (reference sequence). Between the trimmed V and J ends, which lost 3 bases and 8 bases, there was a span of 14 bases. The CDR3 sequence is CASSFRQGSDSPLHF. The DNA for the CDR3 is TGTGCCAGCAGTTTTCGTCAGGGTTCGGATTCACCCCTCCACTTT.

This chain connects TRBV7-8 to TRBJ2-7, with a possible D match to TRBD2 (5 bases). Per germline, CDR1 SGHVS and CDR2 FQNEAQ. The CDR3 is 13 amino acids. Trimming shortened V by 3 bases and J by 2 bases, and 8 bases separated the two germline ends. The CDR3 is CASSFKRAYEQYF. Written as DNA, the CDR3 is TGTGCCAGCAGCTTCAAGAGGGCCTACGAGCAGTACTTC.

V and J are TRBV7-9 and TRBJ1-2, with D possibly matching TRBD1 (6 bases). Per the germline V gene, CDR1 is SEHNR and CDR2 is FQNEAQ (reference sequence). There are 18 residues in the CDR3. Trimming cost V 1 base and J 2 bases, with 20 bases left between them. This chain's CDR3 is CASSLGNLGTPENYGYTF. In DNA, the CDR3 is TGTGCCAGCAGCTTAGGGAATCTAGGGACACCAGAGAACTATGGCTACACCTTC.

The chain links TRBV6-4 to TRBJ2-3; a possible D gene is TRBD1 (6 bases). Germline V gene data show CDR1 as MRHNA and CDR2 as SNTAGT. The CDR3 contains 15 residues. Trimming stripped 4 bases from V and 2 bases from J, with 13 bases between. The CDR3 reads CASSVETGPTDTQYF. CDR3 DNA sequence: TGTGCCAGCAGTGTCGAGACAGGTCCCACAGATACGCAGTATTTT.

The rearrangement links TRBV11-2 to TRBJ2-1; 12 bases agree with TRBD2. This CDR3 region has 15 residues. In germline, CDR1 is SGHAT, CDR2 FQNNGV. Trimming took 4 bases from V and 8 from J; bases not matched to a gene: 6. The CDR3, as DNA: TGTGCCAGCAGCTCGACTAGCGGGAGTCCGGATGAGCAGTTCTTC. Protein sequence: CASSSTSGSPDEQFF.

This chain joins TRBV15 and TRBJ1-5; D unclear. Germline V CDR1 and CDR2: LNHNV, YYDKDF (reference sequence). This CDR3 region has 16 residues. Deletions cut 0 bases from V and 0 bases from J, with 9 bases between. The CDR3 DNA follows: TGTGCCACCAGCAGAGATCGCGACTATAGCAATCAGCCCCAGCATTTT. Its translation is CATSRDRDYSNQPQHF.

The chain couples TRBV6-5 to TRBJ1-2, with 8 bases that match TRBD1. Germline lookup yields CDR1 MNHEY and CDR2 SVGAGI. This CDR3 comprises 14 residues. V lost 8 bases, J lost 4 bases, and 9 bases stayed unmatched. In DNA, the CDR3 is TGTGCCAGCTCCGGACAGGGTATGGCCTATGGCTACACCTTC. Its translation is CASSGQGMAYGYTF.

The genes are TRBV12-3 or TRBV12-4 and TRBJ1-1; D remains ambiguous. This CDR3 is built from 13 residues. V dropped 4 bases and J dropped 3 bases, with 9 bases sitting between them. CDR3 residues: CASSSRTDTEAFF. In nucleotides, the CDR3 is TGTGCCAGCAGTTCCCGAACTGACACTGAAGCTTTCTTT.

This chain connects TRBV27 to TRBJ2-3; 13 nucleotides align to TRBD2. The CDR3 spans 16 residues. Germline CDR1 MNHEY, CDR2 SMNVEV (reference sequence). The V gene end was trimmed by 4 bases and the J gene end by 5 bases; junction bases not matched to a gene: 6. CDR3 protein: CASSSIGLAGVDTQYF. CDR3 coding DNA: TGTGCCAGCAGTTCAATCGGACTAGCGGGAGTAGATACGCAGTATTTT.

The chain is built from TRBV11-2 and TRBJ2-4; D ambiguous. CDR3 length equals 17 residues. Germline CDR1 is SGHAT and CDR2 is FQNNGV. The V end was cut by 2 bases, the J end by 9 bases, with 23 bases between. This CDR3 is CASSLRQADPRPTIQYF. The CDR3 DNA sequence: TGTGCCAGCAGCTTACGGCAGGCCGACCCACGACCAACCATTCAGTACTTC. Based on the CDR3 plus reference TRBV11-2 and TRBJ2-4, the full variable domain is EAGVAQSPRYKIIEKRQSVAFWCNPISGHATLYWYQQILGQGPKLLIQFQNNGVVDDSQLPKDRFSAERLKGVDSTLKIQPAKLEDSAVYLCASSLRQADPRPTIQYFGAGTRLSVL.

The chain links TRBV28 to TRBJ1-3, with a tentative D call TRBD1 (6 bases). Germline assignment: CDR1 MDHEN and CDR2 SYDVKM. There are 14 residues in the CDR3. Between the trimmed V and J ends, which lost 11 bases and 0 bases, there was a span of 14 bases. CDR3 residues: CAARGQHSGNTIYF. CDR3 bases: TGTGCCGCCCGTGGACAGCACTCTGGAAACACCATATATTTT.

This chain connects TRBV6-5 to TRBJ2-1; 9 positions match TRBD2. This CDR3 is built from 15 residues. Germline CDR1 and CDR2: MNHEY and SVGAGI. J was trimmed by 5 bases and V by 6 bases; bases with no gene match: 8. The CDR3 reads CASRPPGLAHNEQFF. DNA for the CDR3: TGTGCCAGCAGGCCTCCGGGACTAGCACACAATGAGCAGTTCTTC.

The chain uses TRBV9 and TRBJ2-7; 14 nucleotides match TRBD2. This CDR3 comprises 18 residues. Trimming removed 3 bases from V and 9 bases from J; junction bases left unmatched: 17. Germline lookup yields CDR1 SGDLS and CDR2 YYNGEE. The CDR3 reads CASSGFPGLAGVRLVQYF. CDR3 DNA: TGTGCCAGCAGCGGGTTTCCGGGACTAGCGGGAGTTAGGTTGGTGCAGTACTTC.

The genes are TRBV9 and TRBJ2-5; TRBD1 agrees at 9 bases. CDR1 is SGDLS and CDR2 is YYNGEE in the germline V gene. V shed 4 bases, J shed 5 bases, and the junction held 6 bases outside the gene matches. The CDR3 contains 14 residues. CDR3 sequence (DNA): TGTGCCAGCAGCCATCCTGACAGGGGGGAGACCCAGTACTTC. Protein: CASSHPDRGETQYF.

The rearrangement joins TRBV9 to TRBJ2-5; D gene unclear. CDR1 and CDR2 (germline): SGDLS, YYNGEE. This CDR3 region has 13 residues. V lost 2 bases and J 5 bases, leaving 10 bases between the germline ends. The CDR3 protein is CASSVRLAETQYF. In nucleotides, the CDR3 is TGTGCCAGCAGCGTCAGACTGGCGGAGACCCAGTACTTC.

The chain recombines TRBV4-3 with TRBJ1-4; 10 bases match TRBD1. This CDR3 is built from 13 residues. The J segment lost 15 bases and the V segment lost 1 base, leaving 5 bases of the junction unmatched. Germline-derived CDR1 and CDR2 are LGHNA and YSLEER. CDR3 residues: CASSQVGGQGMFF. The CDR3 DNA reads as TGCGCCAGCAGCCAAGTCGGGGGACAGGGGATGTTTTTT.

This chain uses TRBV29-1 with TRBJ1-1, with a possible D match to TRBD1 (6 bases). Trimming left V 8 bases short and J 5 bases short, with 21 bases between. This CDR3 has 14 amino acids. Germline-derived CDR1 and CDR2 are SQVTM and ANQGSEA. CDR3 in amino acids: CSTSTGSPGTEAFF. In DNA form, the CDR3 reads TGCAGCACCTCGACAGGCTCTCCGGGGACTGAAGCTTTCTTT.

This clone was picked up one time. The chain couples TRBV6-6 to TRBJ2-7; possibly TRBD1 for D (5 bases). V was cut by 8 bases and J by 2 bases, with 13 bases left in between. The CDR3 sequence is 13 residues long. Germline V gene data show CDR1 as MNHNY and CDR2 as SVGAGI (reference sequence). CDR3 coding DNA: TGTGCCAGCGGCAGGGAAGGCCCCTACGAGCAGTACTTC. Residues: CASGREGPYEQYF.

The chain is built from TRBV19 and TRBJ2-7, with 14 bases matching TRBD2. The CDR3 loop spans 15 amino acids. The J segment lost 6 bases and the V segment lost 3 bases, leaving 4 bases of the junction unmatched. Germline V gene sequence: CDR1 LNHDA, CDR2 SQIVND (reference sequence). This CDR3 is CASSMSGLAGGEQYF. The DNA for the CDR3 is TGTGCCAGTAGTATGTCAGGACTAGCGGGAGGCGAGCAGTACTTC.

The CDR3 coding sequence is TGTGCCAGCAGCCAGGGACTAGCGGGAGCCTACGAGCAGTACTTC. It codes for CASSQGLAGAYEQYF. The chain recombines TRBV9 with TRBJ2-7, with TRBD2 identical over 14 bases. Germline CDR1 reads SGDLS; CDR2 reads YYNGEE. With 4 bases clipped from V and 2 bases from J, the junction kept 2 bases outside the gene matches. The CDR3 spans 15 residues.

J is TRBJ2-4 and V is TRBV5-1; D perhaps matches TRBD1 (6 bases). V was trimmed by 1 base and J by 5 bases, leaving 10 bases between them. Germline loops: CDR1 SGHRS, CDR2 YFSETQ. The CDR3 loop spans 14 amino acids. CDR3 DNA: TGCGCCAGCAGCTTGTGGGACAATGAAAACATTCAGTACTTC. As protein: CASSLWDNENIQYF.

The chain recombines TRBV19 with TRBJ2-7; D ambiguous. Germline V gene data show CDR1 as LNHDA and CDR2 as SQIVND (reference sequence). This CDR3 is built from 16 residues. Deletions cut 6 bases from V and 1 base from J, with 19 bases between. CDR3 sequence reads: CASSTTPGGTSYEQYF. The CDR3 nucleotides read TGTGCCAGTAGCACCACCCCTGGCGGAACATCCTACGAGCAGTACTTC.

The rearrangement joins TRBV10-3 to TRBJ1-2, with D possibly being TRBD1 (6 bases). The V end was cut by 5 bases, the J end by 3 bases, with 13 bases between. From germline, CDR1 is ENHRY and CDR2 SYGVKD. There are 14 residues in the CDR3. The CDR3 bases are TGTGCCATCAGTATTTCCCAGGGGTACTATGGCTACACCTTC. It specifies CAISISQGYYGYTF.

The V gene is TRBV10-3, the J gene TRBJ1-3; TRBD1 matches at 7 bases. This CDR3 contains 14 residues. Germline V gives CDR1 ENHRY, CDR2 SYGVKD. V was clipped by 5 bases and J by 4 bases; unmatched bases: 5. CDR3 amino acids: CAISTTGAGNTIYF. For the CDR3, the DNA is TGTGCCATCAGTACAACAGGGGCGGGAAACACCATATATTTT.